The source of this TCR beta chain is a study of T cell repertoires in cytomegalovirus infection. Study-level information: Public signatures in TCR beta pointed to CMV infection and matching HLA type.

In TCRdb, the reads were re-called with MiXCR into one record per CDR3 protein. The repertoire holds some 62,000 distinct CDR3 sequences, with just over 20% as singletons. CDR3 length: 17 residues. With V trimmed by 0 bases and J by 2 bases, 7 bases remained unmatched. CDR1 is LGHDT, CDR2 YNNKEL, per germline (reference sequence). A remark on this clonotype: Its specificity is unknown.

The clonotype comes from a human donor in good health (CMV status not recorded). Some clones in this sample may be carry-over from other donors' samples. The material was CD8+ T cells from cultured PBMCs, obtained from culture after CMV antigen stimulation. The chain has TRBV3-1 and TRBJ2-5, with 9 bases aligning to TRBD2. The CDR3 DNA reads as TGTGCCAGCAGCCAAGACGAGCGGGGGGACGATCAAGAGACCCAGTACTTC. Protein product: CASSQDERGDDQETQYF.